This is a list of T cell receptor beta chains from one sample in a study of shared clonotypes between healthy human individuals. Data came from immunoSEQ multiplex PCR; TCRdb stores just in-frame clones and leaves some out. The sample has hundreds of thousands of clones, 90% to 97% seen once; the top ten hold 0.06%. The sample consisted of naive CD4+ T cells sorted from blood. The receptors derive from a young woman in good health. The conserved cysteine and the conserved F or W are not part of the CDR3 here. Fields, in order: CDR3 protein, J gene, V gene.

CDR3: ASSSPRGTGAGELF
J: TRBJ2-2
V: TRBV11-2

CDR3: ATSRGGGPHSTYEQY
J: TRBJ2-7
V: TRBV15

CDR3: ATSREKGELLAKNIQY
J: TRBJ2-4
V: TRBV15

CDR3: ASSYQGQEYYEQY
J: NA
V: TRBV6-5

CDR3: ASSQPGANVLT
J: TRBJ2-6
V: TRBV14

CDR3: ASSYSGLRPYEQY
J: TRBJ2-7
V: TRBV6-5

CDR3: ASSLGYSGTSTDTQY
J: TRBJ2-3
V: TRBV11-3

CDR3: ASSLEEGGLEKLF
J: TRBJ1-4
V: TRBV28

CDR3: ASSLPGNTIY
J: TRBJ1-3
V: TRBV10-2

CDR3: ASSLTGTNQPQH
J: TRBJ1-5
V: TRBV2

CDR3: ASQRIAGEYTDTQY
J: TRBJ2-3
V: TRBV18

CDR3: ASGINGPRNEQF
J: TRBJ2-1
V: TRBV12-5

CDR3: ASSTGQGYGYT
J: TRBJ1-2
V: TRBV7-9

CDR3: ASSSAPVALGYT
J: TRBJ1-2
V: TRBV7-3

CDR3: ASSLAPGRTAGELF
J: TRBJ2-2
V: TRBV5-6

CDR3: SVEMVLAVAEAF
J: TRBJ1-1
V: TRBV29-1

CDR3: ASSSPGGGKTDTQY
J: TRBJ2-3
V: TRBV6-6

CDR3: ASSLGGRTDTQY
J: TRBJ2-3
V: TRBV11-3

CDR3: ASRSNRELYEQY
J: TRBJ2-7
V: TRBV28

CDR3: ASSLVPGLAGPNTGELF
J: TRBJ2-2
V: TRBV5-1

CDR3: ASSSGGREGYNEQF
J: TRBJ2-1
V: TRBV4-1

CDR3: ASSSPTGTPEY
J: TRBJ2-5
V: TRBV28

CDR3: ASSNGQGRLVGTEAF
J: TRBJ1-1
V: TRBV9

CDR3: ASSSLGSTQY
J: TRBJ2-3
V: TRBV6-5

CDR3: AWSFIAVKGYEQY
J: TRBJ2-7
V: TRBV30

CDR3: ASSGGPNEKLF
J: TRBJ1-4
V: TRBV19

CDR3: ASSPRAGGSFTDTQY
J: TRBJ2-3
V: TRBV18

CDR3: ASSQEGAGGTDTQY
J: TRBJ2-3
V: TRBV4-1

CDR3: ATRNRVNTEAF
J: TRBJ1-1
V: TRBV15

CDR3: ASSLEGGPSTDTQY
J: TRBJ2-3
V: TRBV11-3

CDR3: ASTIGNQPQH
J: TRBJ1-5
V: TRBV19